The 26 T cell receptor beta chains below all came from one sample that was sequenced in a study of shared clonotypes between healthy human individuals. Sequencing used immunoSEQ multiplex PCR; TCRdb keeps in-frame clones, though not all of them. The sample has some 2.3 million clones, 80% to 95% seen once. The sequencing sample was made of naive CD4+ T cells from PBMCs. The subset here: CD45RA+ positively selected. The receptors stem from a man between 18 and 29 years old in good health. Some clones in this sample may be carry-over from other donors' samples.

The CDR3 DNA is TGTGCCAGCAGCCAAGAACAACCACTCGCAGGGGGCAATGAGCAGTTCTTC. Translating gives CASSQEQPLAGGNEQFF. This chain uses TRBV14 with TRBJ2-1, with 7 bases fitting TRBD1. Germline trimming cut 0 bases from V and 6 bases from J; bases unmatched to any gene: 11. From germline, CDR1 is SGHDN and CDR2 FVKESK. This CDR3 has 17 residues. The full variable domain, rest sourced from reference TRBV14 and TRBJ2-1, is EAGVTQFPSHSVIEKGQTVTLRCDPISGHDNLYWYRRVMGKEIKFLLHFVKESKQDESGMPNNRFLAERTGGTYSTLKVQPAELEDSGVYFCASSQEQPLAGGNEQFFGPGTRLTVL.

This clone was recorded only once. CDR3: CASSWTANAETQYF. In DNA form, the CDR3 reads TGTGCCAGCAGCTGGACAGCAAATGCGGAGACCCAGTACTTC. The chain combines TRBV2 with TRBJ2-5, with D maybe TRBD1 (6 bases). The CDR3 loop spans 14 amino acids. V shed 6 bases and J shed 5 bases, with 16 bases lying between them. CDR1 is SNHLY and CDR2 is FYNNEI in the germline V gene.

This clone was observed once. The V gene is TRBV30, the J gene TRBJ2-7; no definite D call. Germline assignment: CDR1 GTSNPN and CDR2 SVGIG (reference sequence). The CDR3 sequence is 13 residues long. The V gene lost 1 base and the J gene lost 4 bases, with 11 bases spanning the gap. The CDR3 loop is CAWSEGVLYEQYF. Written as DNA, the CDR3 is TGTGCCTGGAGTGAAGGCGTTCTATACGAGCAGTACTTC.

The count of this clone is one. The chain recombines TRBV18 with TRBJ2-2, with 10 bases matching TRBD2. V lost 3 bases and J lost 5; bases outside the gene matches: 3. CDR1 and CDR2 from the germline V gene are KGHSH and LQKENI. CDR3 length: 15 residues. The CDR3 coding sequence is TGTGCCAGCTCACCTAAACTAGCGGGAACCGGGGAGCTGTTTTTT. Protein: CASSPKLAGTGELFF.

This clone was detected a few times. The rearrangement uses TRBV10-3 and TRBJ1-5; D gene uncertain. The CDR3 spans 13 residues. V lost 8 bases and J 0 bases, leaving 8 bases between the germline ends. Germline V CDR1 and CDR2: ENHRY, SYGVKD. CDR3 region: CAIGEYSNQPQHF. The CDR3 DNA reads as TGTGCCATCGGGGAATATAGCAATCAGCCCCAGCATTTT.

This rearrangement joins TRBV5-1 to TRBJ2-6; D unresolved. The germline CDR1 and CDR2 sequences are SGHRS and YFSETQ. Trimming shortened V by 2 bases and J by 4 bases, and 10 bases separated the two germline ends. The CDR3 loop spans 15 amino acids. The CDR3 bases are TGCGCCAGCAGCTTACTTAATAGAGGGGCCAACGTCCTGACTTTC. It specifies CASSLLNRGANVLTF.

The chain employs TRBV28 and TRBJ2-2, with 14 bases fitting TRBD2. Germline CDR1 reads MDHEN; CDR2 reads SYDVKM. This CDR3 contains 17 residues. The J segment lost 5 bases and the V segment lost 6 bases, leaving 8 bases of the junction unmatched. CDR3 in DNA: TGTGCCAGCAGCCCCCCACGGACTAGCGGGGGGACCGGGGAGCTGTTTTTT. Its protein product is CASSPPRTSGGTGELFF.

J is TRBJ2-4 and V is TRBV4-3; D may be TRBD1 or TRBD2 (5 bases each). Trimming removed 2 bases from V and 3 bases from J, with 23 bases in between. The length of the CDR3 is 19 residues. CDR1 is LGHNA and CDR2 is YSLEER in the germline V gene. The CDR3 protein is CASSQRGRATLFDKNIQYF. The CDR3 DNA reads TGCGCCAGCAGCCAACGGGGCAGGGCCACCCTTTTCGACAAAAACATTCAGTACTTC.

The chain recombines TRBV9 with TRBJ1-1; perhaps TRBD1 as D (6 bases). CDR3 size: 14 residues. Germline-derived CDR1 and CDR2 are SGDLS and YYNGEE. CDR3 nucleotide sequence: TGTGTCGTTGGGAGGGGGACGAGGGGCACTGAAGCTTTCTTT. Amino acid sequence: CVVGRGTRGTEAFF.

V and J are TRBV7-3 and TRBJ2-1; a possible D gene is TRBD2 (5 bases). The CDR3 is made up of 13 amino acids. V was shortened by 2 bases and J by 8 bases, with 10 bases between the two germline ends. Germline-derived CDR1 and CDR2 are SGHTA and FQGTGA. The CDR3 DNA reads as TGTGCCAGCAGCTTAGCGGGTCGGGATGAGCAGTTCTTC. Translating it yields CASSLAGRDEQFF.

The chain recombines TRBV5-1 with TRBJ2-1; D unresolved. The CDR3 sequence is 14 residues long. Germline V gives CDR1 SGHRS, CDR2 YFSETQ. Trimming took off 0 bases at V and 7 bases at J, with 11 bases between the two ends. The CDR3 spells CASSLENSSNEQFF. DNA of the CDR3: TGCGCCAGCAGCTTGGAAAACTCCAGTAATGAGCAGTTCTTC.

The chain has TRBV5-1 and TRBJ2-1; D uncertain. This CDR3 is 13 amino acids long. From germline, CDR1 is SGHRS and CDR2 YFSETQ. V was shortened by 0 bases and J by 9 bases, with 10 bases between the two germline ends. CDR3 in amino acids: CASSLAATSEQFF. CDR3 bases: TGCGCCAGCAGCTTGGCAGCAACCAGTGAGCAGTTCTTC.

This chain connects TRBV5-1 to TRBJ2-3; D unclear. CDR1 is SGHRS and CDR2 is YFSETQ in the germline V gene. This CDR3 comprises 13 residues. V lost 4 bases, J lost 4 bases, and 10 bases lay in between. CDR3 loop: CASSQGSPDTQYF. CDR3 sequence (DNA): TGCGCCAGCAGCCAAGGGTCGCCAGATACGCAGTATTTT. Variable domain in full (rest from reference TRBV5-1 and TRBJ2-3): KAGVTQTPRYLIKTRGQQVTLSCSPISGHRSVSWYQQTPGQGLQFLFEYFSETQRNKGNFPGRFSGRQFSNSRSEMNVSTLELGDSALYLCASSQGSPDTQYFGPGTRLTVL.

V usage is TRBV6-6 and J usage is TRBJ2-7; tentatively, D is TRBD2 (5 bases). The CDR3 totals 13 residues. Per the germline V gene, CDR1 is MNHNY and CDR2 is SVGAGI (reference sequence). Trimming shortened V by 2 bases and J by 9 bases, and 14 bases separated the two germline ends. Here the CDR3 reads CASSYGEFAGQYF. In nucleotides, the CDR3 is TGTGCCAGCAGTTACGGGGAGTTTGCGGGGCAGTACTTC.

The rearrangement uses TRBV7-9 and TRBJ2-5; perhaps D is TRBD1 or TRBD2 (5 bases each). Looked up from germline, CDR1 is SEHNR and CDR2 is FQNEAQ (reference sequence). The length of the CDR3 is 16 residues. V lost 0 bases, J lost 5 bases, and 16 bases lay in between. The CDR3 loop reads CASSLARAGTFETQYF. The CDR3 DNA reads TGTGCCAGCAGCTTAGCACGGGCAGGGACGTTTGAGACCCAGTACTTC.

The chain links TRBV5-4 to TRBJ1-1; D may be TRBD1 (6 bases). This CDR3 is built from 16 residues. V dropped 3 bases and J dropped 2 bases, with 17 bases sitting between them. Looked up from germline, CDR1 is SGHNT and CDR2 is YYREEE (reference sequence). The chain's CDR3 is CASSWGPGARNTEAFF. As DNA, the CDR3 is TGTGCCAGCAGCTGGGGGCCGGGGGCAAGAAACACTGAAGCTTTCTTT.

The chain is built from TRBV14 and TRBJ1-1, with D possibly being TRBD1 (6 bases). With 4 bases removed from V and 5 bases from J, the gap between germline ends came to 14 bases. Germline loops: CDR1 SGHDN, CDR2 FVKESK. This CDR3 is 14 amino acids long. The CDR3 DNA follows: TGTGCCAGCAGCCCAAGGGGGGGGAGGACTGAAGCTTTCTTT. Protein sequence: CASSPRGGRTEAFF.

The J gene is TRBJ2-1, the V gene TRBV19; 9 bases align to TRBD2. Germline values: CDR1 LNHDA, CDR2 SQIVND (reference sequence). The CDR3 length is 14 residues. With 5 bases clipped from V and 7 bases from J, the junction kept 6 bases outside the gene matches. As DNA, the CDR3 is TGTGCCAGTAGTGAGGTAGCGGGAGTTAATGAGCAGTTCTTC. This gives the protein CASSEVAGVNEQFF.

The CDR3 DNA sequence: TGTGCCAGCGCAATCGACAGGGGTCGCGCTGAAGCTTTCTTT. Translation gives CASAIDRGRAEAFF. The J gene is TRBJ1-1, the V gene TRBV30, with TRBD1 matching 8 bases. Losses at the gene ends were 8 bases for V and 6 bases for J; bases not matched to a gene: 14. CDR1 is GTSNPN, CDR2 SVGIG, per germline (reference sequence). This CDR3 comprises 14 residues.

The chain has TRBV6-5 and TRBJ2-3; maybe TRBD2 (6 bases). The CDR3 has 15 amino acids. Trimming took off 8 bases at V and 2 bases at J, with 17 bases between the two ends. Germline V gene sequence: CDR1 MNHEY, CDR2 SVGAGI. The CDR3 DNA follows: TGTGCCAGCCGGAGATGGCTAGCGAACACAGATACGCAGTATTTT. Translation: CASRRWLANTDTQYF.

This chain links TRBV6-5 with TRBJ1-1; a weak D match, TRBD1 (5 bases). From germline, CDR1 is MNHEY and CDR2 SVGAGI. There are 15 residues in the CDR3. V shed 8 bases and J shed 1 base, with 17 bases lying between them. CDR3 protein: CASARGPKGNTEAFF. DNA of the CDR3: TGTGCCAGCGCGAGGGGCCCTAAAGGGAACACTGAAGCTTTCTTT.

The chain employs TRBV7-2 and TRBJ2-7, with D possibly being TRBD1 (6 bases). Germline CDR1 reads SGHTA; CDR2 reads FQGNSA. V was clipped by 2 bases and J by 6 bases, with 14 bases between them. The CDR3 is 14 residues long. Here the CDR3 DNA reads TGTGCCAGCAGCTTATTAGGGGGTTGGGGCGAGCAGTACTTC. Residues: CASSLLGGWGEQYF.

This rearrangement joins TRBV18 to TRBJ2-2; the D call may be TRBD1 or TRBD2 (5 bases each). The length of the CDR3 is 15 residues. Germline CDR1 reads KGHSH; CDR2 reads LQKENI. Trimming cost V 1 base and J 2 bases, with 8 bases left between them. CDR3 sequence (DNA): TGTGCCAGCTCACCACGGGGGAGTAACACCGGGGAGCTGTTTTTT. Translation gives CASSPRGSNTGELFF.

This clone showed up just a few times. The chain recombines TRBV18 with TRBJ1-1; unclear D gene. Trimming pared 4 bases from V and 4 bases from J, leaving 16 bases between. Germline assignment: CDR1 KGHSH and CDR2 LQKENI. CDR3 size: 15 residues. Written as DNA, the CDR3 is TGTGCCAGCTCACGATTGATCGGGTTGGGCACTGAAGCTTTCTTT. It translates to CASSRLIGLGTEAFF.

A single count supports this clone. The chain combines TRBV6-1 with TRBJ1-2; no definite D call. This CDR3 comprises 12 residues. The ends were cut back, 6 bases at V and 4 bases at J, with 9 bases in the middle. Germline-derived CDR1 and CDR2 are MNHNS and SASEGT. CDR3 sequence: CASSPGSYGYTF. In nucleotides, the CDR3 is TGTGCCAGCAGCCCGGGGAGCTATGGCTACACCTTC.

This sequence joins TRBV6-5 and TRBJ2-2, with no clear D. V was shortened by 0 bases and J by 6 bases, with 5 bases between the two germline ends. The CDR3 spans 13 residues. CDR1 MNHEY and CDR2 SVGAGI come from the germline V gene. The CDR3 sequence: CASSYSGPGELFF. The DNA of the CDR3 is TGTGCCAGCAGTTACTCGGGCCCCGGGGAGCTGTTTTTT.